The source of this TCR beta chain is a study of human T cells and chemical hapten exposure. One entry per CDR3 protein results from TCRdb running MiXCR on the RACE reads. The sample shows just under 350,000 distinct CDR3 sequences, approximately 6.3% of them seen only once. CDR3 length: 18 amino acids. With 0 bases removed from V and 1 base from J, the gap between germline ends came to 19 bases. Germline CDR1 and CDR2: SGHRS and YFSETQ. Described time point: patch test 1, 2 weeks after DPC sensitization. Treatment meaning: therapeutic diphenylcyclopropenone sensitization with weekly scalp DPC. The specimen comprised whole blood, sampled in connection with sensitization to the hapten diphenylcyclopropenone (DPC). The TCR sequence derives from a woman between 18 and 30 years old with alopecia areata. Some clones in this sample may be carry-over from other donors' samples. The rearrangement joins TRBV5-1 to TRBJ1-1; D possibly corresponds to TRBD1 (6 bases). The CDR3 region is CASSLDFVRGRRNTEAFF. The CDR3 DNA is TGCGCCAGCAGCTTGGATTTCGTCAGGGGTCGGCGGAACACTGAAGCTTTCTTT. The full variable domain, completed using reference TRBV5-1 and TRBJ1-1, is KAGVTQTPRYLIKTRGQQVTLSCSPISGHRSVSWYQQTPGQGLQFLFEYFSETQRNKGNFPGRFSGRQFSNSRSEMNVSTLELGDSALYLCASSLDFVRGRRNTEAFFGQGTRLTVV.